Listed below are T cell receptor beta chains from one sample, sequenced in a study of a mutant IDH1 vaccine in newly diagnosed glioma. Sequencing used immunoSEQ multiplex PCR; TCRdb keeps in-frame clones, though not all of them. The sample has about 40,000 clones; 80% are singletons. These TCRs' antigens remain unknown. Sequencing used peripheral blood mononuclear cells (PBMCs), obtained from a glioma patient whose treatment included an IDH1 peptide vaccine. The receptors stem from a woman between 25 and 40 years old with glioma. Some clones in this sample may be carry-over from other donors' samples. CDR3s include the opening cysteine and the closing phenylalanine or tryptophan. D genes are given only for firm matches. Clone size is given for some rows only: seen once, a few or many times, or a class if the clone is expanded.

d_gene: -
j_gene: TRBJ1-1
v_gene: TRBV19
abundance: -
CDR3nt: TGTGCCAGCCAGGGTCGAAGAAGGGGTCCTGAAGCTTTCTTT
CDR3aa: CASQGRRRGPEAFF

d_gene: -
j_gene: TRBJ2-2
v_gene: TRBV12-5
abundance: -
CDR3nt: TGTGCTAGTGGTTTCAGGGAAGGGAGCACCGGGGAGCTGTTTTTT
CDR3aa: CASGFREGSTGELFF

d_gene: -
j_gene: TRBJ2-7
v_gene: TRBV18
abundance: once
CDR3nt: TGTGCCAGCTCAGGACAGGGAGGGGACGGCGAGCAGTACTTC
CDR3aa: CASSGQGGDGEQYF

d_gene: -
j_gene: TRBJ2-1
v_gene: TRBV2
abundance: -
CDR3nt: TGTGCCAGCAGTTACAGGGCTGTCTCCTACAATGAGCAGTTCTTC
CDR3aa: CASSYRAVSYNEQFF

d_gene: -
j_gene: TRBJ2-2
v_gene: TRBV7-9
abundance: -
CDR3nt: TGTGCCAGCACCCCTGTCCCCGGGGAGCTGTTTTTT
CDR3aa: CASTPVPGELFF

d_gene: -
j_gene: TRBJ1-1
v_gene: TRBV18
abundance: -
CDR3nt: TGTGCCAGCTCACCACGGCTGGCCAGCACTGAAGCTTTCTTT
CDR3aa: CASSPRLASTEAFF

d_gene: TRBD2
j_gene: TRBJ2-1
v_gene: TRBV5-4
abundance: -
CDR3nt: TGTGCCAGCAGCTTGACTAGCGGGAGTTGGAATGAGCAGTTCTTC
CDR3aa: CASSLTSGSWNEQFF

d_gene: -
j_gene: TRBJ1-1
v_gene: TRBV18
abundance: -
CDR3nt: TGTGCCAGCTCACCTTCCAAGACAGGCCCCACTGAAGCTTTCTTT
CDR3aa: CASSPSKTGPTEAFF

d_gene: -
j_gene: TRBJ2-2
v_gene: TRBV30
abundance: once
CDR3nt: TGTGCCTGGAATAGGGAAGGGGTCGACACCGGGGAGCTGTTTTTT
CDR3aa: CAWNREGVDTGELFF

d_gene: -
j_gene: TRBJ2-5
v_gene: TRBV11-3
abundance: -
CDR3nt: TGTGCCAGCAGCGCACCCCGGACCCTACAAGAGACCCAGTACTTC
CDR3aa: CASSAPRTLQETQYF

d_gene: TRBD1
j_gene: TRBJ2-1
v_gene: TRBV2
abundance: -
CDR3nt: TGTGCCAGCAGTGAAGCAGGGTGGGGACAGGTCTTCTTC
CDR3aa: CASSEAGWGQVFF

d_gene: -
j_gene: TRBJ2-7
v_gene: TRBV30
abundance: -
CDR3nt: TGTGCCTGGAGTGGTAATCCTCGCGAGCAGTACTTC
CDR3aa: CAWSGNPREQYF

d_gene: TRBD2
j_gene: TRBJ2-1
v_gene: TRBV7-6
abundance: -
CDR3nt: TGTGCCAGCAGCCCCGGGCGACTGGGGACTAGCCTTCATGAGCAGTTCTTC
CDR3aa: CASSPGRLGTSLHEQFF

d_gene: TRBD1
j_gene: TRBJ1-2
v_gene: TRBV6-5
abundance: -
CDR3nt: TGTGCCAGCAGCAGAACCGGGACAGGGGGGGGTGGCTACACCTTC
CDR3aa: CASSRTGTGGGGYTF

d_gene: -
j_gene: TRBJ1-5
v_gene: TRBV6-5
abundance: -
CDR3nt: TGTGCCAGCAGTTACGGCGGGAATCAGCCCCAGCATTTT
CDR3aa: CASSYGGNQPQHF